These 2 T cell receptor beta chains share one sample of origin, sequenced in a study of human T cells and chemical hapten exposure. Noted time point: patch test 1, 2 weeks after DPC sensitization. Treatment given: therapeutic diphenylcyclopropenone sensitization with weekly scalp DPC. Using its own MiXCR run on the RACE reads, TCRdb lists one record per CDR3 protein. The data hold around 380,000 distinct CDR3 sequences, with nearly 5% observed a single time. The sample in question was whole blood, obtained in connection with sensitization to the hapten diphenylcyclopropenone (DPC). The receptor set was obtained from a woman between 50 and 59 years old with alopecia areata. Some clones in this sample may be carry-over from other donors' samples.

This clonotype was detected ten times or more. J is TRBJ2-7 and V is TRBV7-8; a weak D match, TRBD1 (6 bases). Trimming stripped 5 bases from V and 4 bases from J, with 15 bases between. The CDR3 consists of 14 residues. Germline CDR1 is SGHVS and CDR2 is FQNEAQ. CDR3: CASSPFHDRYEQYF. The CDR3, as DNA: TGTGCCAGCAGCCCCTTCCACGACAGGTACGAGCAGTACTTC.

This clonotype was recorded a few times. This rearrangement joins TRBV7-9 to TRBJ1-5; D is possibly TRBD1 (6 bases). The CDR3 consists of 14 residues. The germline V gene has CDR1 SEHNR and CDR2 FQNEAQ (reference sequence). The V end was cut by 4 bases, the J end by 7 bases, with 14 bases between. CDR3: CASSSLQGGQPQHF. Here the CDR3 DNA reads TGTGCCAGCAGCTCATTACAGGGAGGGCAGCCCCAGCATTTT.